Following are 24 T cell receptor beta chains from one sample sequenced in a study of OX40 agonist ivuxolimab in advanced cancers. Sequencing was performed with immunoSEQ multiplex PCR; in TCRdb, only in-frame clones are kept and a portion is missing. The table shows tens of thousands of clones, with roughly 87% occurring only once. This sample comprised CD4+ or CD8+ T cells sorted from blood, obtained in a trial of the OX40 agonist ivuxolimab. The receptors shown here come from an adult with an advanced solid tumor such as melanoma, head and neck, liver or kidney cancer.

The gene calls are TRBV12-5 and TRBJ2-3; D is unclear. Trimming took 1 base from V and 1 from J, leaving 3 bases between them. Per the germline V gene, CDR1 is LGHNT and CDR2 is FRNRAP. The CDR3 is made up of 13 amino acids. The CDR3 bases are TGTGCTAGTGGTTTGGGTGGCACAGATACGCAGTATTTT. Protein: CASGLGGTDTQYF.

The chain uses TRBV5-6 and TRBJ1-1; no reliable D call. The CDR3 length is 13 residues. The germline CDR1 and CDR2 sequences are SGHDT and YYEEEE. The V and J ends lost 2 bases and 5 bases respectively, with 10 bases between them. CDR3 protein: CASSFWRRTEAFF. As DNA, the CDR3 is TGTGCCAGCAGCTTCTGGCGCAGGACTGAAGCTTTCTTT.

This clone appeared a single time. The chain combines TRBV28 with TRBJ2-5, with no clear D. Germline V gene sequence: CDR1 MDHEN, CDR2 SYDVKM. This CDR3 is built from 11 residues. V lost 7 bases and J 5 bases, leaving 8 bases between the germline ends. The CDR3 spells CASTYDETQYF. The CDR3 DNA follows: TGTGCCAGCACTTATGACGAGACCCAGTACTTC.

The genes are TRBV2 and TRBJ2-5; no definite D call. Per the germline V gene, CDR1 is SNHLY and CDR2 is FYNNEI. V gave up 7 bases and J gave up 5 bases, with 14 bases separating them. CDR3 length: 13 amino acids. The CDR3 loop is CASTEGPAETQYF. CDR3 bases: TGTGCCAGCACCGAAGGTCCCGCGGAGACCCAGTACTTC.

The CDR3: CASSPDQGGTGELFF. The CDR3 DNA follows: TGTGCCAGCTCACCTGACCAGGGAGGAACCGGGGAGCTGTTTTTT. The rearrangement uses TRBV18 and TRBJ2-2; D might be TRBD2 (6 bases). The V end was cut by 3 bases, the J end by 5 bases, with 13 bases between. The germline V gene encodes CDR1 KGHSH and CDR2 LQKENI. The CDR3 has 15 residues. Filled out from reference TRBV18 and TRBJ2-2, the complete variable domain reads NAGVMQNPRHLVRRRGQEARLRCSPMKGHSHVYWYRQLPEEGLKFMVYLQKENIIDESGMPKERFSAEFPKEGPSILRIQQVVRGDSAAYFCASSPDQGGTGELFFGEGSRLTVL.

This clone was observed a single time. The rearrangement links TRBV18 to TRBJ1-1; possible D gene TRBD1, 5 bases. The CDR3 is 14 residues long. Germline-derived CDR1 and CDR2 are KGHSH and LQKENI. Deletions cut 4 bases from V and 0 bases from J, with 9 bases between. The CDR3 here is CASSLTGVNTEAFF. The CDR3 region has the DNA TGTGCCAGCTCACTGACGGGGGTGAACACTGAAGCTTTCTTT.

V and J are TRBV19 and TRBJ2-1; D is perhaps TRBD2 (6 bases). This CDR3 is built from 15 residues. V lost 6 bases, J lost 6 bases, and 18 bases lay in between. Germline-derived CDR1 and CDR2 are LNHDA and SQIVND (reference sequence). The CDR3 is CASSPRDSPRNEQFF. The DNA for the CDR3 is TGTGCCAGTAGCCCCCGGGACTCCCCCCGCAATGAGCAGTTCTTC.

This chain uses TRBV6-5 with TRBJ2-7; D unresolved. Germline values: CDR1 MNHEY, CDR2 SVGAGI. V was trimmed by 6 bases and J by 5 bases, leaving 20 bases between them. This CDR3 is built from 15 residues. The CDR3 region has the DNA TGTGCCAGCAGACCCGGTGACCCCATGGGCCACGAGCAGTACTTC. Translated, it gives CASRPGDPMGHEQYF.

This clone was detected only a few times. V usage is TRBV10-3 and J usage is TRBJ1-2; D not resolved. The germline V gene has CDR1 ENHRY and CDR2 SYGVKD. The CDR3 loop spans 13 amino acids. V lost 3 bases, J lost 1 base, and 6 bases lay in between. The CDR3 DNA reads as TGTGCCATCAGTGATGTGGGTAACTATGGCTACACCTTC. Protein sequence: CAISDVGNYGYTF.

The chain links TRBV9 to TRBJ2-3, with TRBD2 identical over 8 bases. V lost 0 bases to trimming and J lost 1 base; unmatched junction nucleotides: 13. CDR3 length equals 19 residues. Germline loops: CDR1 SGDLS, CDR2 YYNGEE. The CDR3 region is CASSVAGQRGTFGTDTQYF. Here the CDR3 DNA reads TGTGCCAGCAGCGTAGCTGGCCAGCGGGGGACCTTCGGCACAGATACGCAGTATTTT.

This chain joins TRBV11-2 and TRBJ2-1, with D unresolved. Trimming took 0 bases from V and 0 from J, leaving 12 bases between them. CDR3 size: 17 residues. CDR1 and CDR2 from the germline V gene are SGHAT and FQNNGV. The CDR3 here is CASSLDRLLSSYNEQFF. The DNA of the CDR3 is TGTGCCAGCAGCTTAGACCGCCTCTTGAGCTCCTACAATGAGCAGTTCTTC.

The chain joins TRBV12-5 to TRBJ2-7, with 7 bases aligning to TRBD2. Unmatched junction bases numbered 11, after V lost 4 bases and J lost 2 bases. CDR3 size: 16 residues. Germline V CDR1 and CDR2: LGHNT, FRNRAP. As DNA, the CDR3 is TGTGCTAGTGGTTCGCAGCCCTCTAGCGGAGCCTACGAGCAGTACTTC. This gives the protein CASGSQPSSGAYEQYF.

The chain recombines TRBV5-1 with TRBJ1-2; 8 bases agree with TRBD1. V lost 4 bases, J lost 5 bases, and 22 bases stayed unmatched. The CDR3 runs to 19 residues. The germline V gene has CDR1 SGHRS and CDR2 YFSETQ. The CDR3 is CASSPEGPGQASLEYGYTF. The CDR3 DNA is TGCGCCAGCAGCCCAGAGGGTCCGGGACAGGCTTCTTTGGAATATGGCTACACCTTC.

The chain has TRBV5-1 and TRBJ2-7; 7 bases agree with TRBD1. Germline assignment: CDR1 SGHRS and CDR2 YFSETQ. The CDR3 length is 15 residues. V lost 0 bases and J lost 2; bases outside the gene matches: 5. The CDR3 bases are TGCGCCAGCAGCTTGGAGGACAGGAATACCTACGAGCAGTACTTC. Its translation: CASSLEDRNTYEQYF. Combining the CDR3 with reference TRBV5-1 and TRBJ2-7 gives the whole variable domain KAGVTQTPRYLIKTRGQQVTLSCSPISGHRSVSWYQQTPGQGLQFLFEYFSETQRNKGNFPGRFSGRQFSNSRSEMNVSTLELGDSALYLCASSLEDRNTYEQYFGPGTRLTVT.

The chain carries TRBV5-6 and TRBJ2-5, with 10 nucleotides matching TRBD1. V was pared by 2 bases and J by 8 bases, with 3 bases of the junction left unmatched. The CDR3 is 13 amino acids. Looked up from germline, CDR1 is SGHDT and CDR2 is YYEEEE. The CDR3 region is CASSLGQGDTQYF. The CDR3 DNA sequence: TGTGCCAGCAGCTTAGGACAGGGGGATACCCAGTACTTC.

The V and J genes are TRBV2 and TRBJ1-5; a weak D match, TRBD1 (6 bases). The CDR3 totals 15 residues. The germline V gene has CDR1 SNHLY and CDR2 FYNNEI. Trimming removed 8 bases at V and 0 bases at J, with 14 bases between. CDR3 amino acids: CASGGHDYSNQPQHF. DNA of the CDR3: TGTGCCAGCGGGGGACACGACTATAGCAATCAGCCCCAGCATTTT.

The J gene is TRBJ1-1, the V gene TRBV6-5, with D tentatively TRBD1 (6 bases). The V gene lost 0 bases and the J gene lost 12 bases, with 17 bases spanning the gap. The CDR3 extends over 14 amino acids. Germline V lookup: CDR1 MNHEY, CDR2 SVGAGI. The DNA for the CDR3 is TGTGCCAGCAGTTACTCACCAGGGGATCGATTGTCTTTCTTT. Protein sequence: CASSYSPGDRLSFF.

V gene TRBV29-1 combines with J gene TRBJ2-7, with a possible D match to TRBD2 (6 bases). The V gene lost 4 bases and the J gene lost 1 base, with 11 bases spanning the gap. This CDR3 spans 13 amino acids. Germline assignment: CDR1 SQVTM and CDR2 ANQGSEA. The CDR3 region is CSVVYRGSYEQYF. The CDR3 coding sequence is TGCAGCGTTGTTTATCGGGGGTCCTACGAGCAGTACTTC.

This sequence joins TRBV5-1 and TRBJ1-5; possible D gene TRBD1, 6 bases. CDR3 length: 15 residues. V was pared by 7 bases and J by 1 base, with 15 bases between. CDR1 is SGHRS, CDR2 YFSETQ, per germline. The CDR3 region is CASREGVASNQPQHF. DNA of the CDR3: TGCGCCAGCCGCGAGGGGGTGGCGAGCAATCAGCCCCAGCATTTT.

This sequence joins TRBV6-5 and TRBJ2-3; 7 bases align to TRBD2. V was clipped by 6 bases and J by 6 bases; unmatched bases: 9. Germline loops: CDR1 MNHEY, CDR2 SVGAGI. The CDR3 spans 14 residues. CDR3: CASRPGLGVDTQYF. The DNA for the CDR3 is TGTGCCAGCAGACCCGGACTAGGGGTCGATACGCAGTATTTT.

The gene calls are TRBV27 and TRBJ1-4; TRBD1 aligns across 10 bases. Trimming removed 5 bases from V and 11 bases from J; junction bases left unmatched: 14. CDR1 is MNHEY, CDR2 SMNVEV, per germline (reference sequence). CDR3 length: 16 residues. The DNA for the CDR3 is TGTGCCAGCAGTCGTGGACAGGGGGGGGACTTAGGGAAACTGTTTTTT. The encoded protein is CASSRGQGGDLGKLFF.

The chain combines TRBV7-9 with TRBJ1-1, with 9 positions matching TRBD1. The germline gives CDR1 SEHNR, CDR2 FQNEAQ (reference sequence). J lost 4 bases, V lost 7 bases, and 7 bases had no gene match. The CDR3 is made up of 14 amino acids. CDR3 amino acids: CASNTGGVGTEAFF. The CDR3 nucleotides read TGTGCCAGCAACACAGGGGGCGTCGGCACTGAAGCTTTCTTT.

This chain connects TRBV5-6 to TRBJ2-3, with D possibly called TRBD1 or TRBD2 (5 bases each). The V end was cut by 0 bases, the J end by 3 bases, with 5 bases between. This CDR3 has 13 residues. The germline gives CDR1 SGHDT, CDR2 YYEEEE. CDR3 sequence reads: CASSLGGTDTQYF. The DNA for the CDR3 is TGTGCCAGCAGCTTGGGGGGGACAGATACGCAGTATTTT.

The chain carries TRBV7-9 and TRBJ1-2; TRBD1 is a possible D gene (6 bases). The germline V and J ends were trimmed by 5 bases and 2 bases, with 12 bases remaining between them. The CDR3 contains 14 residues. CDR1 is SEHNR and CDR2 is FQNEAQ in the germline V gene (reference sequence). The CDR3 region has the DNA TGTGCCAGCAGCGCCGGACAGTGGAACTATGGCTACACCTTC. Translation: CASSAGQWNYGYTF.